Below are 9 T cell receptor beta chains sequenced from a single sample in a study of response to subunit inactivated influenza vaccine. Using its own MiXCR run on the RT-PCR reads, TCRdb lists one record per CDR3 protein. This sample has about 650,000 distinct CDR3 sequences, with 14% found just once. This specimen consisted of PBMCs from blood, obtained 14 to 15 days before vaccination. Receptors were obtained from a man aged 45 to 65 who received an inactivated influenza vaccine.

Here the CDR3 reads CASSFGRETFHEQYF. The CDR3 DNA reads as TGTGCCAGCAGCTTCGGGCGGGAGACCTTTCACGAGCAGTACTTC. This chain joins TRBV7-9 and TRBJ2-7; 7 nucleotides match TRBD2. Trimming removed 3 bases from V and 5 bases from J; junction bases left unmatched: 10. This CDR3 spans 15 amino acids. In germline, CDR1 is SEHNR, CDR2 FQNEAQ (reference sequence).

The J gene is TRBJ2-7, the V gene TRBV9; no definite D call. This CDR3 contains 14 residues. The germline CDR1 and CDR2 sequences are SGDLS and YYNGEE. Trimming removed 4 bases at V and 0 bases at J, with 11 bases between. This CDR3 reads CASSTPPHSYEQYF. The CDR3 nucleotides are TGTGCCAGCAGCACCCCACCGCACTCCTACGAGCAGTACTTC.

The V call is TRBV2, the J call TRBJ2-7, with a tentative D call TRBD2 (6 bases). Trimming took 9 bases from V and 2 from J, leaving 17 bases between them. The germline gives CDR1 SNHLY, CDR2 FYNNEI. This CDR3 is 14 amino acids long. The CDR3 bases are TGTGCCAGTACGGACTGGAGGGAAACCTACGAGCAGTACTTC. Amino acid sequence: CASTDWRETYEQYF.

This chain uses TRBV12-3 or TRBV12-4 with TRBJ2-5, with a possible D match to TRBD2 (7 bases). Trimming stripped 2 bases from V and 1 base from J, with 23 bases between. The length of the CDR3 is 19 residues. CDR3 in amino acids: CASSLRGLGGARGQETQYF. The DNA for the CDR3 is TGTGCCAGCAGTTTACGGGGGCTGGGAGGGGCGAGGGGCCAAGAGACCCAGTACTTC.

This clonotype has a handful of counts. CDR3 amino acids: CASSLFEGPGTQYF. The CDR3 DNA reads TGTGCCAGCAGCTTATTCGAAGGGCCAGGAACGCAGTATTTT. The V and J genes are TRBV11-2 and TRBJ2-3; D ambiguous. The CDR3 totals 14 residues. Germline CDR1 SGHAT, CDR2 FQNNGV. The V gene lost 2 bases and the J gene lost 9 bases, with 15 bases spanning the gap. The variable domain in full, with the rest retrieved from reference TRBV11-2 and TRBJ2-3, is EAGVAQSPRYKIIEKRQSVAFWCNPISGHATLYWYQQILGQGPKLLIQFQNNGVVDDSQLPKDRFSAERLKGVDSTLKIQPAKLEDSAVYLCASSLFEGPGTQYFGPGTRLTVL.

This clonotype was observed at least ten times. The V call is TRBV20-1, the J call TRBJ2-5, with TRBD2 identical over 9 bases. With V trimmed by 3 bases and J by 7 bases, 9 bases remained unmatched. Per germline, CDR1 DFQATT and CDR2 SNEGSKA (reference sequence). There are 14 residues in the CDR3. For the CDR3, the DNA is TGCAGTGCTAGTCCCAGCGGGGGGCCTGGGACCCAGTACTTC. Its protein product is CSASPSGGPGTQYF.

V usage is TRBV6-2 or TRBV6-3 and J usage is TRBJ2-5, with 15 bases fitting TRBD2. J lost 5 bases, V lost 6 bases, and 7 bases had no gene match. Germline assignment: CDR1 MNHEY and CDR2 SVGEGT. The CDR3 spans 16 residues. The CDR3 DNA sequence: TGTGCCAGCAGCTGGACTAGCGGGGGGGCGAAGGAGACCCAGTACTTC. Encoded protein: CASSWTSGGAKETQYF.

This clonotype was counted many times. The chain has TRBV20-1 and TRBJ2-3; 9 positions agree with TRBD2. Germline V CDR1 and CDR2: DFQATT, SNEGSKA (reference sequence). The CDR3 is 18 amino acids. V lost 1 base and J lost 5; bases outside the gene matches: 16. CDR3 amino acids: CSARVVAGEYPEGDTQYF. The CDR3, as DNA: TGCAGTGCTAGAGTGGTAGCGGGAGAATACCCCGAGGGAGATACGCAGTATTTT.

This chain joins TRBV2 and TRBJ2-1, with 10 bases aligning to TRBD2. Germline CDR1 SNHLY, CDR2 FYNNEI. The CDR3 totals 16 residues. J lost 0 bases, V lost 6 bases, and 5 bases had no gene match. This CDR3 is CASRGRTSGSYNEQFF. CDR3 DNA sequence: TGTGCCAGCAGAGGGAGGACTAGCGGCTCCTACAATGAGCAGTTCTTC.